A selection of T cell receptor beta chains follows, all from one sample in a study of T cell responses to AZD1222 COVID-19 vaccine. Profiling relied on immunoSEQ multiplex PCR, and the TCRdb table lists in-frame clones only, not all of them. This repertoire shows around 120,000 clones, 90% to 95% found once; its top ten account for 5%. The specimen was peripheral blood, collected 28 days after the second AZD1222 dose. The receptors were gathered from an adult who received the AZD1222 COVID-19 vaccine. Each CDR3 is given with its conserved first and last residue. The D gene is left open where the match is weak. Size is stated for part of the rows, as once, few or many counts, or as a class when the clone is expanded.

-,TRBJ1-2,-,TRBV5-1,TGCGCCAGCAGCTTGGAGTCATCTCCCTATGGCTACACCTTC,CASSLESSPYGYTF
-,TRBJ2-6,TRBD1,TRBV5-1,TGCGCCAGCAGCTTGGGGGACAGAGTTTTCTCTGGGGCCAACGTCCTGACTTTC,CASSLGDRVFSGANVLTF
-,TRBJ2-7,-,TRBV6-5,TGTGCCAGCAGTTCCCGGGGACGTGATGGAAAGGACGAGCAGTACTTC,CASSSRGRDGKDEQYF
once,TRBJ1-5,TRBD1,TRBV19,TGTGCCAGTAGTCGGACAGGGGGAAACAATCAGCCCCAGCATTTT,CASSRTGGNNQPQHF
-,TRBJ2-3,TRBD2,TRBV7-2,TGTGCCAGCAGCCAACGACTTGGCGGGGGGATAACAGATACGCAGTATTTT,CASSQRLGGGITDTQYF
-,TRBJ2-7,-,TRBV18,TGTGCCAGCTCACCAGGGGAGTACGAGCAGTACTTC,CASSPGEYEQYF
-,TRBJ1-2,TRBD1,TRBV7-9,TGTGCCAGCAGCTTAGCTCAGGGACAGCGAGCTAACTATGGCTACACCTTC,CASSLAQGQRANYGYTF
-,TRBJ1-1,-,TRBV1,TGCACCAGCAGCCAAGATGAGGATTGGAAAACTGAAGCTTTCTTT,CTSSQDEDWKTEAFF
-,TRBJ1-4,-,TRBV30,TGTGCCTGGAGTGTCCGGGGGGCAATTAAAGAAAAACTGTTTTTT,CAWSVRGAIKEKLFF
-,TRBJ1-2,-,TRBV6-5,TGTGCCAGCCGACCTGGACAGACGTCCTATGGCTACACCTTC,CASRPGQTSYGYTF
-,TRBJ1-1,-,TRBV19,TGTGCCAGTAGTTCAGGACAGCTATACACTGAAGCTTTCTTT,CASSSGQLYTEAFF
-,TRBJ2-7,-,TRBV30,TGTGCCTGGAGTGCCCCCGGGTCCTTGGAGCAGTACTTC,CAWSAPGSLEQYF
-,TRBJ1-2,-,TRBV7-6,TGTGCCAGCAGCTTAGAGGCTAAGGACACCCAATATGGCTACACCTTC,CASSLEAKDTQYGYTF
-,TRBJ1-6,-,TRBV7-9,TGTGCCAGCAGCTTAGGCGGTAGACCCCTCCACTTT,CASSLGGRPLHF
-,TRBJ2-5,-,TRBV4-3,TGCGCCAGCAGCCAAGTAGGGGGCCAAGAGACCCAGTACTTC,CASSQVGGQETQYF
-,TRBJ1-1,-,TRBV5-1,TGCGCCAGCAGCCCGGTATACGGGACAAAGCATGAAGCTTTCTTT,CASSPVYGTKHEAFF
-,TRBJ2-5,TRBD2,TRBV9,TGTGCCAGCAACCAAGGACTAGCGGGCCAAGAGACCCAGTACTTC,CASNQGLAGQETQYF
-,TRBJ2-4,-,TRBV5-6,TGTGCCAGCAGCCGCACAGGGGCCAAAAACATTCAGTACTTC,CASSRTGAKNIQYF
-,TRBJ1-1,TRBD1,TRBV27,TGTGCCAGCAGTTTAGACAGGGGCACTGAAGCTTTCTTT,CASSLDRGTEAFF
-,TRBJ1-2,-,TRBV5-5,TGTGCCAGCAGCTTGGATGCAGGGTCCTATGGCTACACCTTC,CASSLDAGSYGYTF
-,TRBJ2-1,-,TRBV4-2,TGTGCCAGCAGTCTTGGACTGAGCAATGAGCAGTTCTTC,CASSLGLSNEQFF
-,TRBJ2-1,TRBD1,TRBV18,TGTGCCAGCTCACCGTGGGGACAGGGGGGTAAGAATGAGCAGTTCTTC,CASSPWGQGGKNEQFF
-,TRBJ2-4,-,TRBV6-5,TGTGCCAGCAGTTACTCGACCAAGCCAACTCACATTCAGTACTTC,CASSYSTKPTHIQYF
-,TRBJ1-1,-,TRBV15,TGTGCCACCAGCAGAGCCGGCTCGGGGCCGGGCCCAGCTTTCTTT,CATSRAGSGPGPAFF
-,TRBJ2-5,-,TRBV7-2,TGTGCCAGCAGCTTAGTTGGGGACCCCGAGACCCAGTACTTC,CASSLVGDPETQYF